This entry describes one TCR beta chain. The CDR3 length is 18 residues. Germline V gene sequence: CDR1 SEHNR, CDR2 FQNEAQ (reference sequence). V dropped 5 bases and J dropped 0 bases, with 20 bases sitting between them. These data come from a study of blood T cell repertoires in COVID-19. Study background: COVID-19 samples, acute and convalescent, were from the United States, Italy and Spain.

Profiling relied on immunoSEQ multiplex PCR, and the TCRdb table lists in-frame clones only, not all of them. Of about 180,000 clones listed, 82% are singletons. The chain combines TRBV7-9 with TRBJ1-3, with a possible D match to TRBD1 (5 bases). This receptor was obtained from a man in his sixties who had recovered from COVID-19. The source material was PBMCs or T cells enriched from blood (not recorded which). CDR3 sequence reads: CASSVLQEKFSSGNTIYF. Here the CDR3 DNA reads TGTGCCAGCAGCGTATTACAGGAAAAGTTCTCCTCTGGAAACACCATATATTTT.